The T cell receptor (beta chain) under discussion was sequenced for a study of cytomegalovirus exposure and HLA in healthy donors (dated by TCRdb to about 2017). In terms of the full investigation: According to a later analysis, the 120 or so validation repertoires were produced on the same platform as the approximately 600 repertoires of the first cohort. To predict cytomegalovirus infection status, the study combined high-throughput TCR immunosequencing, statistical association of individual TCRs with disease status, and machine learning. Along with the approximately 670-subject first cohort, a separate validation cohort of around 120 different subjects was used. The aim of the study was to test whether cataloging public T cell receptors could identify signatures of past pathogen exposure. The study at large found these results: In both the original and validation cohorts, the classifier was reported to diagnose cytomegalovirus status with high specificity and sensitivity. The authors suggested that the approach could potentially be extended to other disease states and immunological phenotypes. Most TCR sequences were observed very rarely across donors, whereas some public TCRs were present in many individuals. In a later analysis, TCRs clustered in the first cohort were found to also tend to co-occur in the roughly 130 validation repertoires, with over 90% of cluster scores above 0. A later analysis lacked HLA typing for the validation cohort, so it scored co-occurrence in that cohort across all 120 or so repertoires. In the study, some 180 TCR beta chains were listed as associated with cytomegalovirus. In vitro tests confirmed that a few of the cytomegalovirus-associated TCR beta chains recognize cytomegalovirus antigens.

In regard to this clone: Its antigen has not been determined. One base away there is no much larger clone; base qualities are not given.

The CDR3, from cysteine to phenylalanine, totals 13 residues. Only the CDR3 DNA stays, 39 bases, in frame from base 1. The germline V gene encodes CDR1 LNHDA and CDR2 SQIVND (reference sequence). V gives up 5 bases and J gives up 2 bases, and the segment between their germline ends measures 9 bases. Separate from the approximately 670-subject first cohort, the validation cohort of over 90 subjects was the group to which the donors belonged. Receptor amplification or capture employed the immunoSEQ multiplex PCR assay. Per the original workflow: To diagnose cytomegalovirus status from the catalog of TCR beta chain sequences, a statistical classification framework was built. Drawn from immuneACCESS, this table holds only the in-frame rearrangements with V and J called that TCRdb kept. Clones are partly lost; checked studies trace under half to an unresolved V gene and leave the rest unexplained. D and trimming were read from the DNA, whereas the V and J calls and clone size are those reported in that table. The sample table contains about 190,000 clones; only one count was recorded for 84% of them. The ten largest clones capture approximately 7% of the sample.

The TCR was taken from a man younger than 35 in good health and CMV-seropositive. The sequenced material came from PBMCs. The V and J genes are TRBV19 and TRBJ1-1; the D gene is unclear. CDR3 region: CASSETVNTEAFF. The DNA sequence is TGTGCCAGTAGTGAAACAGTCAACACTGAAGCTTTCTTT.